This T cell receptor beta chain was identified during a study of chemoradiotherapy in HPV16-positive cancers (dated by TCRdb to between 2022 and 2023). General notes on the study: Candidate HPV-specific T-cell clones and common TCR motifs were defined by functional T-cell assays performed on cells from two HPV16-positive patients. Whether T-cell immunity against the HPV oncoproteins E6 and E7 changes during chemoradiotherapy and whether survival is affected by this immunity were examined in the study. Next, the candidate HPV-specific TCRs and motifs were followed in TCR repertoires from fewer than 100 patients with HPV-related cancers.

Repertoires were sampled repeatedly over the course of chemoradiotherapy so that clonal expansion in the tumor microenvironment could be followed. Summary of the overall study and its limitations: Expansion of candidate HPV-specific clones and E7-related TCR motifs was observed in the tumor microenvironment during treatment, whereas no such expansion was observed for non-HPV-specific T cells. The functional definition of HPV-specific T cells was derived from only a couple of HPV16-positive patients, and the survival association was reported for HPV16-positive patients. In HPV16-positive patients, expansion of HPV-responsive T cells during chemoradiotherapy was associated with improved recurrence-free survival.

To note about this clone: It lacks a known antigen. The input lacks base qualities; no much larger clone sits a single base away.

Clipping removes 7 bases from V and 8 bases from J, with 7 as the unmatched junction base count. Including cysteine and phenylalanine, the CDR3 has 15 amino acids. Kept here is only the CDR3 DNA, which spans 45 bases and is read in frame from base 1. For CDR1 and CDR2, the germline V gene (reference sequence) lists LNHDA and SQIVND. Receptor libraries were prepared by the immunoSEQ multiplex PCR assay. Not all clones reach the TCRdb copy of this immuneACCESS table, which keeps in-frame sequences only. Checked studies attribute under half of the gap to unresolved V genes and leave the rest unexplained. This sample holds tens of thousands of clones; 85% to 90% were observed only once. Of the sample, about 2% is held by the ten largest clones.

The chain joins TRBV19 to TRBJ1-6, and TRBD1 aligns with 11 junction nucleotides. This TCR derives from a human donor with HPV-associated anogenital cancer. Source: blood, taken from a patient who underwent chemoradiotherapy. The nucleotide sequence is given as TGTGCCAGTAAACTGGACAGGGGGCTTGATTCACCCCTCCACTTT. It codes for CASKLDRGLDSPLHF.